Following are 32 T cell receptor beta chains from one sample sequenced in a study of read filtering for tumor transcriptome and immune sequencing. This library used approximately 370 ng RNA and molecular barcoded adaptors spanning alpha/delta and beta/gamma chains. MiXCR, run by TCRdb on the reads, gives a single entry per CDR3 protein. The sample shows 62,000 or so distinct CDR3 sequences, 20% to 25% of them seen only once. The sequenced material came from a population of CD138-negative cells sorted from bone marrow. These receptors were taken from a donor at least 40 years old with multiple myeloma.

This clonotype appeared many times. The V gene is TRBV20-1, the J gene TRBJ2-7; D call uncertain. There are 12 residues in the CDR3. CDR1 and CDR2 from the germline V gene are DFQATT and SNEGSKA (reference sequence). Trimming pared 0 bases from V and 2 bases from J, leaving 5 bases between. Written as DNA, the CDR3 is TGCAGTGCTAGAGATCATGCCTACGAGCAGTACTTC. It codes for CSARDHAYEQYF.

This clonotype has just a few counts. The chain couples TRBV10-3 to TRBJ1-1, with 7 bases aligning to TRBD1. The CDR3 contains 13 residues. With V trimmed by 7 bases and J by 6 bases, 8 bases remained unmatched. CDR1 and CDR2 (germline): ENHRY, SYGVKD. CDR3 residues: CAINSQGQAEAFF. In DNA form, the CDR3 reads TGTGCCATCAATTCACAGGGGCAGGCTGAAGCTTTCTTT.

With respect to this clonotype: Given a much more abundant clone one base away, this may be a read error. The V and J genes are TRBV5-1 and TRBJ1-2; D gene ambiguous. CDR1 SGHRS and CDR2 YFSETQ come from the germline V gene. There are 15 residues in the CDR3. V was clipped by 4 bases and J by 3 bases, with 16 bases between them. CDR3 sequence (DNA): TGCGCCAGCAGCAAAGATGGCAGGAGTTACTATGGCTACACCTTC. Its translation: CASSKDGRSYYGYTF. Full variable domain (outside the CDR3, taken from reference TRBV5-1 and TRBJ1-2): KAGVTQTPRYLIKTRGQQVTLSCSPISGHRSVSWYQQTPGQGLQFLFEYFSETQRNKGNFPGRFSGRQFSNSRSEMNVSTLELGDSALYLCASSKDGRSYYGYTFGSGTRLTVV.

This clonotype was seen many times. The V call is TRBV19, the J call TRBJ2-7; TRBD1 matches at 8 bases. The CDR3 consists of 14 residues. The trim removed 3 bases at V and 3 bases at J, leaving 4 bases unmatched. Germline assignment: CDR1 LNHDA and CDR2 SQIVND (reference sequence). The CDR3 spells CASSIQDRDYEQYF. As DNA, the CDR3 is TGTGCCAGTAGTATTCAGGACAGGGACTACGAGCAGTACTTC.

With regard to this clonotype: The CDR3 ends on some other residue instead of the conserved phenylalanine or tryptophan, so this is likely a read error. The chain employs TRBV5-1 and TRBJ2-3, with D hard to call. Trimming took off 4 bases at V and 3 bases at J, with 3 bases between the two ends. The germline CDR1 and CDR2 sequences are SGHRS and YFSETQ. The CDR3 runs 11 residues. CDR3 sequence (DNA): TGCGCCAGCAGCCGAACAGATACGCAGTATTCT. Its protein is CASSRTDTQYS.

The CDR3 DNA sequence: TGCGCCAGCGGACCCGGGACACCGAACACCGGGGAGCTGTTTTTT. Translation gives CASGPGTPNTGELFF. This sequence joins TRBV5-1 and TRBJ2-2; D may be TRBD1 (6 bases). CDR3 size: 15 residues. Germline values: CDR1 SGHRS, CDR2 YFSETQ. Trimming took off 7 bases at V and 0 bases at J, with 13 bases between the two ends.

This clonotype was counted at least ten times. This chain links TRBV5-1 with TRBJ2-2; 12 bases fit TRBD2. Germline lookup yields CDR1 SGHRS and CDR2 YFSETQ. The CDR3 contains 17 residues. Trimming removed 4 bases from V and 0 bases from J; junction bases left unmatched: 4. As DNA, the CDR3 is TGCGCCAGCAGCCCGACTAGCGGGGGCCCGAACACCGGGGAGCTGTTTTTT. Residues: CASSPTSGGPNTGELFF.

This clonotype showed up many times. The chain uses TRBV7-6 and TRBJ2-1, with 11 positions matching TRBD2. V shed 5 bases, J shed 7 bases, and the junction held 10 bases outside the gene matches. There are 16 residues in the CDR3. Germline loops: CDR1 SGHVS, CDR2 FNYEAQ. The CDR3 reads CASSHQGASGRNEQFF. The CDR3 nucleotides are TGTGCCAGCAGCCACCAGGGGGCTAGCGGGAGGAATGAGCAGTTCTTC.

Note on this clonotype: Since a much larger clone is just one base distant, this may be a read error. Lacking the conserved final phenylalanine or tryptophan, this CDR3 likely reflects a read error. The chain joins TRBV25-1 to TRBJ2-7; D unresolved. V lost 3 bases and J lost 8, with 11 bases in between. Germline V gene lookup returns CDR1 MGHDK and CDR2 SYGVNS. The CDR3 contains 12 residues. The CDR3 protein is CASSEDQQKQYL. The CDR3 nucleotides read TGTGCCAGCAGTGAGGACCAGCAGAAGCAGTACTTG.

The chain combines TRBV25-1 with TRBJ2-1; 7 bases match TRBD1. Trimming removed 3 bases from V and 4 bases from J; junction bases left unmatched: 9. The length of the CDR3 is 16 residues. The germline V gene encodes CDR1 MGHDK and CDR2 SYGVNS. The CDR3 coding sequence is TGTGCCAGCAGTGAGATAGGGGGCTCGAGATACAATGAGCAGTTCTTC. Translation: CASSEIGGSRYNEQFF.

By sample fraction, this clonotype is medium-sized. The chain links TRBV9 to TRBJ2-1, with no clear D. The CDR3 is 14 residues long. V was trimmed by 4 bases and J by 1 base, leaving 9 bases between them. In germline, CDR1 is SGDLS, CDR2 YYNGEE. The CDR3 DNA reads TGTGCCAGCAGCCAGGCCGGGTCCTACAATGAGCAGTTCTTC. Its translation: CASSQAGSYNEQFF.

The sample holds many counts of this clonotype. As DNA, the CDR3 is TGTGCCAGCAGCTTCTTGGTGCAGGAGCAGTTCTTC. Its protein product is CASSFLVQEQFF. The gene calls are TRBV11-3 and TRBJ2-1; D remains unclear. The CDR3 has 12 amino acids. V was shortened by 3 bases and J by 10 bases, with 10 bases between the two germline ends. Germline V gene lookup returns CDR1 SGHNT and CDR2 YENEEA.

As concerns this clonotype: A much bigger clone sits one base away, suggesting this may be a read error. The CDR3 DNA reads as TGTGCCAGCAGCTTAGTAAGGGCAGAAGGACCTTACGGGCAGTACTTC. Its protein is CASSLVRAEGPYGQYF. The chain is built from TRBV7-8 and TRBJ2-7; no reliable D call. Germline V CDR1 and CDR2: SGHVS, FQNEAQ. CDR3 size: 16 residues.

Comments on this clonotype: A single base separates this from a much larger clone, so it may be a read error. V gene TRBV29-1 combines with J gene TRBJ2-3, with TRBD1 matching 8 bases. This CDR3 is built from 15 residues. The ends lost 1 base at V and 3 bases at J; junction bases unmatched: 6. Germline V CDR1 and CDR2: SQVTM, ANQGSEA. CDR3 DNA sequence: TGCAGCGTTGAAGGGTCAGGGGGCTTGACAGATACGCAGTATTTT. As protein: CSVEGSGGLTDTQYF.

The chain combines TRBV28 with TRBJ2-7, with TRBD1 identical over 9 bases. Germline CDR1 MDHEN, CDR2 SYDVKM. Losses at the gene ends were 6 bases for V and 3 bases for J; bases not matched to a gene: 0. This CDR3 is built from 12 residues. The DNA of the CDR3 is TGTGCCAGCAGGACAGGGGGCTACGAGCAGTACTTC. Translated: CASRTGGYEQYF.

As regards this clonotype: This likely traces to a read error, being one base from a far larger clone. The V call is TRBV6-5, the J call TRBJ2-1, with D unclear. The CDR3 extends over 15 amino acids. The germline CDR1 and CDR2 sequences are MNHEY and SVGAGI. CDR3 sequence (DNA): TGTGCCAGCAGTGTACTCGCCAGCTCCTACAATGAGCAGTCCTTC. This encodes CASSVLASSYNEQSF.

This clonotype was seen repeatedly, ten times or more. This chain uses TRBV7-8 with TRBJ2-1, with 9 positions matching TRBD1. The trim removed 8 bases at V and 4 bases at J, leaving 6 bases unmatched. CDR1 SGHVS and CDR2 FQNEAQ come from the germline V gene. This CDR3 has 14 residues. Here the CDR3 reads CASSQGAEYNEQFF. CDR3 coding DNA: TGTGCCAGCTCACAGGGGGCAGAATACAATGAGCAGTTCTTC.

About this clonotype: Possible read error: a much larger clone is one base away. CDR3 sequence reads: CSVRQEETQYF. The CDR3 DNA is TGCAGCGTTCGACAGGAGGAGACCCAGTACTTC. This rearrangement joins TRBV29-1 to TRBJ2-5; D is possibly TRBD1 (6 bases). V was trimmed by 5 bases and J by 5 bases, leaving 9 bases between them. Germline V CDR1 and CDR2: SQVTM, ANQGSEA. The CDR3 covers 11 residues.

This clonotype has more than one count but fewer than ten. The chain employs TRBV11-2 and TRBJ2-3; D gene unclear. Trimming removed 0 bases from V and 2 bases from J, with 6 bases in between. Germline CDR1 and CDR2: SGHAT and FQNNGV. The CDR3 totals 14 residues. CDR3 residues: CASSLERTTDTQYF. In DNA form, the CDR3 reads TGTGCCAGCAGCTTAGAACGGACCACAGATACGCAGTATTTT.

The rearrangement links TRBV11-2 to TRBJ1-4; D gene unclear. With 0 bases removed from V and 7 bases from J, the gap between germline ends came to 9 bases. Germline-derived CDR1 and CDR2 are SGHAT and FQNNGV. This CDR3 is 14 amino acids long. The CDR3 nucleotides are TGTGCCAGCAGCTTAGACAGGTCGCGTGAAAAACTGTTTTTT. Translating gives CASSLDRSREKLFF.

This CDR3 is CASSVGDYDADTQYF. In DNA, the CDR3 is TGTGCCAGCAGCGTAGGGGACTATGACGCAGATACGCAGTATTTT. This chain joins TRBV9 and TRBJ2-3, with TRBD2 identical over 7 bases. With V trimmed by 0 bases and J by 4 bases, 5 bases remained unmatched. The CDR3 has 15 residues. CDR1 and CDR2 (germline): SGDLS, YYNGEE. The full variable domain, with the rest looked up from reference TRBV9 and TRBJ2-3, is DSGVTQTPKHLITATGQRVTLRCSPRSGDLSVYWYQQSLDQGLQFLIQYYNGEERAKGNILERFSAQQFPDLHSELNLSSLELGDSALYFCASSVGDYDADTQYFGPGTRLTVL.

This clonotype was counted at least ten times. This chain uses TRBV3-1 with TRBJ2-7, with 7 bases that match TRBD1. Trimming cost V 5 bases and J 0 bases; bases outside gene matches: 4. The length of the CDR3 is 14 residues. Germline V CDR1 and CDR2: LGHDT, YNNKEL (reference sequence). CDR3 amino acids: CASSTRQGSYEQYF. In DNA form, the CDR3 reads TGTGCCAGCAGCACGCGACAGGGCTCCTACGAGCAGTACTTC.

This clonotype occurred a few times. The gene calls are TRBV11-3 and TRBJ2-1; 8 bases line up with TRBD1. Germline loops: CDR1 SGHNT, CDR2 YENEEA. V was pared by 7 bases and J by 0 bases, with 2 bases of the junction left unmatched. This CDR3 has 14 residues. CDR3: CASKGTGSYNEQFF. CDR3 coding DNA: TGTGCCAGCAAAGGGACAGGCTCCTACAATGAGCAGTTCTTC.

The DNA of the CDR3 is TGTGCTTGCAGTGAGACGAGGGGGGCCAACGTCCTGACTTTC. Translation gives CACSETRGANVLTF. The V gene is TRBV2, the J gene TRBJ2-6; D gene unclear. CDR1 is SNHLY and CDR2 is FYNNEI in the germline V gene. The CDR3 has 14 amino acids.

This chain joins TRBV12-3 or TRBV12-4 and TRBJ2-1; D may be TRBD1 (6 bases). V was cut by 6 bases and J by 7 bases, with 16 bases left in between. The CDR3 loop spans 14 amino acids. The CDR3 loop is CASRPTGLGNEQFF. The CDR3 DNA reads as TGTGCCAGCAGACCCACAGGGTTGGGGAATGAGCAGTTCTTC.

This clonotype has at least ten counts. This chain joins TRBV6-1 and TRBJ2-3; D call uncertain. Germline V gene data show CDR1 as MNHNS and CDR2 as SASEGT. CDR3 length equals 12 residues. V was clipped by 6 bases and J by 4 bases, with 8 bases between them. The CDR3 here is CASSGLADTQYF. CDR3 sequence (DNA): TGTGCCAGCAGCGGGCTGGCAGATACGCAGTATTTT.

Concerning this clonotype itself: This CDR3 fails to terminate in the conserved phenylalanine or tryptophan, so it likely reflects a read error. Because the CDR3's place on the DNA is in doubt, the DNA is left out and the CDR3 is given as listed by TCRdb. The chain carries TRBV20-1 and TRBJ2-1; the table's D call, TRBD2, has no DNA check behind it. From germline, CDR1 is DFQATT and CDR2 SNEGSKA (reference sequence). The CDR3 is 8 residues long, counting both termini. This CDR3 reads CSATGLHL.

In its sample, this clonotype was seen many times. The chain carries TRBV10-3 and TRBJ2-5; D ambiguous. Trimming removed 10 bases at V and 0 bases at J, with 6 bases between. CDR3 size: 11 residues. Germline V gene lookup returns CDR1 ENHRY and CDR2 SYGVKD. CDR3 coding DNA: TGTGCCAGTAGGTACCAAGAGACCCAGTACTTC. Translating gives CASRYQETQYF.

This clonotype was counted many times. This chain uses TRBV14 with TRBJ2-1; D possibly corresponds to TRBD2 (7 bases). The CDR3 is made up of 17 amino acids. V was clipped by 1 base and J by 10 bases, with 23 bases between them. Germline assignment: CDR1 SGHDN and CDR2 FVKESK. In DNA form, the CDR3 reads TGTGCCAGCAGCCAAGCGGGGGGTGGGGGCCCATGGAGGGAGCAGTTCTTC. Translation: CASSQAGGGGPWREQFF.

This clonotype was seen a handful of times. The chain is built from TRBV7-6 and TRBJ2-6; a possible D gene is TRBD1 (5 bases). The germline V and J ends were trimmed by 7 bases and 2 bases, with 12 bases remaining between them. This CDR3 contains 15 residues. Germline CDR1 and CDR2: SGHVS and FNYEAQ. CDR3 DNA: TGTGCCAGCACCCAGGGATTTCCTGGGGCCAACGTCCTGACTTTC. This translates into CASTQGFPGANVLTF.

This clonotype occurred many times. V and J are TRBV2 and TRBJ2-5, with no clear D. The V and J ends lost 7 bases and 5 bases respectively, with 11 bases between them. Germline lookup yields CDR1 SNHLY and CDR2 FYNNEI. This CDR3 has 12 residues. CDR3 loop: CASKRLGETQYF. In DNA, the CDR3 is TGTGCCAGCAAAAGGCTTGGGGAGACCCAGTACTTC. The full variable domain, with the rest looked up from reference TRBV2 and TRBJ2-5, is EPEVTQTPSHQVTQMGQEVILRCVPISNHLYFYWYRQILGQKVEFLVSFYNNEISEKSEIFDDQFSVERPDGSNFTLKIRSTKLEDSAMYFCASKRLGETQYFGPGTRLLVL.

This clonotype was found a few times. This sequence joins TRBV20-1 and TRBJ1-4, with D unclear. Germline loops: CDR1 DFQATT, CDR2 SNEGSKA (reference sequence). The ends were cut back, 0 bases at V and 0 bases at J, with 5 bases in the middle. The CDR3 runs to 14 residues. In nucleotides, the CDR3 is TGCAGTGCTAGAGAGGATGCAACTAATGAAAAACTGTTTTTT. This translates into CSAREDATNEKLFF.